A single T cell receptor (beta chain) is shown here with its context. What it recognizes is unknown. Method: immunoSEQ multiplex PCR; TCRdb's copy keeps in-frame clones and lacks some. The sample contains over 110,000 clones, approximately 87% of which appear only once. These data belong to a study of T cell responses to AZD1222 COVID-19 vaccine. Trimming stripped 4 bases from V and 5 bases from J, with 13 bases between. Per germline, CDR1 SGHRS and CDR2 YFSETQ. This CDR3 is 15 amino acids long. Study findings and constraints: Spike-specific TCR breadth and depth grew following two AZD1222 doses. AZD1222 recipients seropositive at baseline numbered only six or seven.

This chain links TRBV5-1 with TRBJ1-6; D might be TRBD1 (6 bases). The receptor was derived from an adult who received the AZD1222 COVID-19 vaccine. The input for sequencing was peripheral blood, taken 28 days after the second AZD1222 dose. For the CDR3, the DNA is TGCGCCAGCAGCCCCGGACAGTTAAATAATTCACCCCTCCACTTT. Its protein is CASSPGQLNNSPLHF. Variable domain in full (rest from reference TRBV5-1 and TRBJ1-6): KAGVTQTPRYLIKTRGQQVTLSCSPISGHRSVSWYQQTPGQGLQFLFEYFSETQRNKGNFPGRFSGRQFSNSRSEMNVSTLELGDSALYLCASSPGQLNNSPLHFGNGTRLTVT.